One sample yielded the 27 T cell receptor beta chains listed below, sequenced in a study of identifying expanded T cells in peripheral blood. Sequencing was performed with immunoSEQ multiplex PCR; in TCRdb, only in-frame clones are kept and a portion is missing. Among 51,000 or so clones listed, approximately 80% were seen once. Sequenced input: blood. The receptors were gathered from a person aged 18-70 years in good health.

The J gene is TRBJ2-7, the V gene TRBV12-2; no DNA check was done on the table's D call, TRBD1. TRBV12-2 is flagged as a pseudogene. The CDR3 length is 15 residues. CDR3 nucleotides: TGTGCCAGCAGCTCCTGGACAGGCACATCCTACGAGCAGTACTTC. Its translation: CASSSWTGTSYEQYF.

J is TRBJ1-1 and V is TRBV10-2; 7 bases are a match to TRBD1. CDR3 size: 12 residues. Unmatched junction bases numbered 4, after V lost 5 bases and J lost 7 bases. CDR1 WSHSY and CDR2 SAAADI come from the germline V gene. The CDR3 region is CASSLDRSEAFF. For the CDR3, the DNA is TGCGCCAGCAGTTTGGACAGGAGTGAAGCTTTCTTT.

This chain joins TRBV5-4 and TRBJ2-7; the D is unclear. CDR1 and CDR2 (germline): SGHNT, YYREEE (reference sequence). This CDR3 contains 13 residues. The V and J ends lost 0 bases and 4 bases respectively, with 8 bases between them. The CDR3 loop reads CASSLGILYEQYF. The CDR3 nucleotides read TGTGCCAGCAGCTTGGGAATTTTGTACGAGCAGTACTTC.

This clone was seen a few times. The chain links TRBV27 to TRBJ1-1; weak D call: TRBD1 (6 bases). The CDR3 has 12 residues. CDR1 MNHEY and CDR2 SMNVEV come from the germline V gene (reference sequence). V lost 6 bases, J lost 1 base, and 6 bases lay in between. CDR3 bases: TGTGCCAGCAGGACAGGGAACACTGAAGCTTTCTTT. Amino acids: CASRTGNTEAFF.

The chain couples TRBV29-1 to TRBJ2-7; TRBD1 matches 9 bases. V shed 4 bases and J 3 bases; nucleotides not matched to a gene: 4. Germline CDR1 SQVTM, CDR2 ANQGSEA. CDR3 length: 13 amino acids. The CDR3 is CSVAATGGYEQYF. In DNA form, the CDR3 reads TGCAGCGTTGCCGCGACAGGGGGCTACGAGCAGTACTTC.

The chain links TRBV18 to TRBJ2-3, with 13 positions matching TRBD2. This CDR3 has 14 amino acids. Germline V lookup: CDR1 KGHSH, CDR2 LQKENI. V shed 4 bases and J 6 bases; nucleotides not matched to a gene: 1. CDR3 loop: CASSRGLAGDTQYF. The CDR3 region has the DNA TGTGCCAGCTCACGGGGACTAGCGGGGGATACGCAGTATTTT.

This chain links TRBV5-4 with TRBJ2-5, with D perhaps assigned TRBD1 or TRBD2 (5 bases each). Germline V gives CDR1 SGHNT, CDR2 YYREEE (reference sequence). The CDR3 totals 13 residues. Between the trimmed V and J ends, which lost 3 bases and 2 bases, there was a span of 8 bases. The chain's CDR3 is CASSWGPQETQYF. As DNA, the CDR3 is TGTGCCAGCAGCTGGGGACCACAAGAGACCCAGTACTTC.

This chain joins TRBV14 and TRBJ2-5; 12 bases are shared with TRBD2. Germline V gives CDR1 SGHDN, CDR2 FVKESK. There are 15 residues in the CDR3. The V gene end was trimmed by 5 bases and the J gene end by 3 bases; junction bases not matched to a gene: 4. CDR3 protein: CASSNRLAGEETQYF. For the CDR3, the DNA is TGTGCCAGCAGCAACCGACTAGCGGGGGAAGAGACCCAGTACTTC. The variable domain in full, completed from reference TRBV14 and TRBJ2-5, reads EAGVTQFPSHSVIEKGQTVTLRCDPISGHDNLYWYRRVMGKEIKFLLHFVKESKQDESGMPNNRFLAERTGGTYSTLKVQPAELEDSGVYFCASSNRLAGEETQYFGPGTRLLVL.

This chain joins TRBV9 and TRBJ2-3; 7 positions agree with TRBD2. The J segment lost 6 bases and the V segment lost 0 bases, leaving 10 bases of the junction unmatched. This CDR3 is built from 16 residues. Germline V CDR1 and CDR2: SGDLS, YYNGEE. This CDR3 reads CASSVGGSVGGDTQYF. For the CDR3, the DNA is TGTGCCAGCAGCGTAGGAGGTAGCGTGGGGGGGGATACGCAGTATTTT.

On this clone: This specimen includes other DNA sequences encoding the same CDR3. This chain connects TRBV18 to TRBJ2-3; unclear D gene. V was shortened by 1 base and J by 3 bases, with 5 bases between the two germline ends. Per the germline V gene, CDR1 is KGHSH and CDR2 is LQKENI. The CDR3 is made up of 13 amino acids. In DNA form, the CDR3 reads TGTGCCAGCTCACCACGTGGAACAGATACGCAGTATTTT. Translation: CASSPRGTDTQYF.

The gene calls are TRBV5-1 and TRBJ1-1; a weak D match, TRBD1 (5 bases). Germline loops: CDR1 SGHRS, CDR2 YFSETQ. This CDR3 region has 13 residues. V was clipped by 1 base and J by 6 bases, with 10 bases between them. CDR3 sequence: CASSLPGSAEAFF. CDR3 in DNA: TGCGCCAGCAGCTTGCCAGGGTCGGCTGAAGCTTTCTTT.

The chain recombines TRBV5-6 with TRBJ1-2; the match to TRBD1 covers 7 bases. V lost 5 bases, J lost 4 bases, and 5 bases stayed unmatched. Per germline, CDR1 SGHDT and CDR2 YYEEEE. The CDR3 sequence is 13 residues long. The CDR3 coding sequence is TGTGCCAGCAGTTCACAGGGGCCCTATGGCTACACCTTC. Its protein product is CASSSQGPYGYTF. The complete variable domain, with remaining parts taken from reference TRBV5-6 and TRBJ1-2, reads DAGVTQSPTHLIKTRGQQVTLRCSPKSGHDTVSWYQQALGQGPQFIFQYYEEEERQRGNFPDRFSGHQFPNYSSELNVNALLLGDSALYLCASSSQGPYGYTFGSGTRLTVV.

The chain links TRBV15 to TRBJ2-3; TRBD2 aligns across 9 bases. There are 16 residues in the CDR3. The ends lost 0 bases at V and 5 bases at J; junction bases unmatched: 6. CDR1 LNHNV and CDR2 YYDKDF come from the germline V gene (reference sequence). CDR3 nucleotides: TGTGCCACCAGCAGAGAGGGCGGGAGGGCCGGAGATACGCAGTATTTT. This sequence encodes CATSREGGRAGDTQYF.

A remark on this clone: The sample carries other DNA sequences with the same CDR3. The chain links TRBV11-2 to TRBJ2-3; maybe TRBD1 (6 bases). Germline values: CDR1 SGHAT, CDR2 FQNNGV. V was trimmed by 0 bases and J by 4 bases, leaving 11 bases between them. The CDR3 sequence is 15 residues long. The CDR3 sequence is CASSLEGAGADTQYF. In DNA form, the CDR3 reads TGTGCCAGCAGCTTAGAGGGGGCTGGCGCAGATACGCAGTATTTT.

The genes are TRBV18 and TRBJ1-2; TRBD1 is a possible D gene (5 bases). In germline, CDR1 is KGHSH, CDR2 LQKENI. The CDR3 runs 15 residues. V lost 3 bases and J 2 bases, leaving 13 bases between the germline ends. CDR3 sequence: CASSPRGRDNYGYTF. DNA of the CDR3: TGTGCCAGCTCACCTCGGGGCAGGGACAACTATGGCTACACCTTC. The whole variable domain, filled in from reference TRBV18 and TRBJ1-2, reads NAGVMQNPRHLVRRRGQEARLRCSPMKGHSHVYWYRQLPEEGLKFMVYLQKENIIDESGMPKERFSAEFPKEGPSILRIQQVVRGDSAAYFCASSPRGRDNYGYTFGSGTRLTVV.

The genes are TRBV29-1 and TRBJ1-2; TRBD1 is a possible D gene (6 bases). Looked up from germline, CDR1 is SQVTM and CDR2 is ANQGSEA. The length of the CDR3 is 12 residues. V was clipped by 4 bases and J by 4 bases, with 10 bases between them. CDR3 nucleotides: TGCAGCGTTGTTGACAGGCTCTATGGCTACACCTTC. It translates to CSVVDRLYGYTF.

Worth noting for this clone: Distinct nucleotide sequences in the sample also encode this CDR3. This chain joins TRBV6-1 and TRBJ2-3, with 11 bases matching TRBD2. CDR1 is MNHNS, CDR2 SASEGT, per germline. CDR3 length: 15 residues. V shed 2 bases and J 4 bases; nucleotides not matched to a gene: 2. The CDR3 region is CASSELAGGPDTQYF. CDR3 bases: TGTGCCAGCAGTGAATTAGCGGGGGGGCCAGATACGCAGTATTTT.

The chain recombines TRBV7-2 with TRBJ1-5, with no clear D. Trimming removed 5 bases from V and 5 bases from J, with 13 bases in between. Germline loops: CDR1 SGHTA, CDR2 FQGNSA. The CDR3 length is 14 residues. CDR3 sequence (DNA): TGTGCCAGCAGCCCAAGACGGGGAGATCAGCCCCAGCATTTT. Its protein is CASSPRRGDQPQHF.

V gene TRBV7-2 combines with J gene TRBJ2-5, with D perhaps matching TRBD1 (5 bases). Germline CDR1 and CDR2: SGHTA and FQGNSA. The CDR3 extends over 13 amino acids. V lost 5 bases and J lost 8, with 15 bases in between. This chain's CDR3 is CASSPVTQGTQYF. The CDR3 DNA follows: TGTGCCAGCAGCCCGGTTACGCAGGGAACCCAGTACTTC.

As for this clone: This same CDR3 is encoded by further DNA sequences in the sample. The chain recombines TRBV5-1 with TRBJ1-2; 9 nucleotides agree with TRBD1. CDR3 size: 14 residues. J was trimmed by 2 bases and V by 3 bases; bases with no gene match: 2. Germline values: CDR1 SGHRS, CDR2 YFSETQ. CDR3 sequence reads: CASSSTGGNYGYTF. CDR3 nucleotides: TGCGCCAGCAGCTCCACAGGGGGCAACTATGGCTACACCTTC. The full variable domain, with the rest looked up from reference TRBV5-1 and TRBJ1-2, is KAGVTQTPRYLIKTRGQQVTLSCSPISGHRSVSWYQQTPGQGLQFLFEYFSETQRNKGNFPGRFSGRQFSNSRSEMNVSTLELGDSALYLCASSSTGGNYGYTFGSGTRLTVV.

This sequence joins TRBV5-4 and TRBJ2-7, with 15 bases lining up with TRBD2. The CDR3 totals 16 residues. Trimming cost V 5 bases and J 0 bases; bases outside gene matches: 3. Germline CDR1 SGHNT, CDR2 YYREEE (reference sequence). The chain's CDR3 is CASSRTSGRGSYEQYF. CDR3 bases: TGTGCCAGCAGTCGGACTAGCGGGAGGGGCTCCTACGAGCAGTACTTC.

The chain joins TRBV6-1 to TRBJ1-1, with 7 bases matching TRBD1. Germline lookup yields CDR1 MNHNS and CDR2 SASEGT. This CDR3 spans 13 amino acids. Trimming took 8 bases from V and 3 from J; bases not matched to a gene: 6. CDR3: CASLGRGDTEAFF. The CDR3 nucleotides are TGTGCCAGCTTGGGCAGGGGGGACACTGAAGCTTTCTTT.

The chain combines TRBV7-2 with TRBJ1-1; tentative D call: TRBD1 (6 bases). This CDR3 has 14 residues. The V end was cut by 5 bases, the J end by 5 bases, with 15 bases between. CDR1 and CDR2 from the germline V gene are SGHTA and FQGNSA. The DNA for the CDR3 is TGTGCCAGCAGCCTACAGGGTCGTAATACTGAAGCTTTCTTT. It is translated as CASSLQGRNTEAFF.

In nucleotides, the CDR3 is TGTGCCACCAGCAGAGATCAACGGTCGGATACGCAGTATTTT. The encoded protein is CATSRDQRSDTQYF. The genes are TRBV15 and TRBJ2-3; D remains ambiguous. Germline V gene lookup returns CDR1 LNHNV and CDR2 YYDKDF (reference sequence). The ends were cut back, 0 bases at V and 6 bases at J, with 10 bases in the middle. The CDR3 length is 14 residues.

Here the CDR3 reads CASSASTDMLYNEQFF. The CDR3 coding sequence is TGTGCCAGCAGCGCCTCCACGGACATGCTTTACAATGAGCAGTTCTTC. The chain has TRBV9 and TRBJ2-1; tentative D call: TRBD1 (5 bases). This CDR3 spans 16 amino acids. The germline V gene encodes CDR1 SGDLS and CDR2 YYNGEE. Trimming pared 3 bases from V and 4 bases from J, leaving 17 bases between.

This rearrangement joins TRBV11-2 to TRBJ2-6, with D hard to call. This CDR3 contains 17 residues. In germline, CDR1 is SGHAT, CDR2 FQNNGV. V dropped 2 bases and J dropped 0 bases, with 11 bases sitting between them. In DNA form, the CDR3 reads TGTGCCAGCAGCTTAAACATTAACCCCTCTGGGGCCAACGTCCTGACTTTC. Amino acid sequence: CASSLNINPSGANVLTF.

J is TRBJ2-2 and V is TRBV19; 8 nucleotides match TRBD1. Germline loops: CDR1 LNHDA, CDR2 SQIVND (reference sequence). This CDR3 region has 14 residues. V trimming: 5 bases; J trimming: 7 bases; junction bases outside the gene matches: 6. The chain's CDR3 is CASSVQGAGGELFF. Here the CDR3 DNA reads TGTGCCAGTAGTGTTCAGGGGGCGGGCGGGGAGCTGTTTTTT.